Listed below are T cell receptor beta chains from one sample, sequenced in a study of OX40 agonist ivuxolimab in advanced cancers. Here immunoSEQ multiplex PCR was the method, and the copy in TCRdb shows in-frame clones only, minus some. The sample has approximately 130,000 clones; just over 90% are singletons. This specimen was CD4+ or CD8+ T cells sorted from blood, taken in a trial of the OX40 agonist ivuxolimab. The origin of the receptors is an adult with an advanced solid tumor such as melanoma, head and neck, liver or kidney cancer. CDR3s include the opening cysteine and the closing phenylalanine or tryptophan. Each record gives: CDR3 protein, J gene, V gene.

cdr3_aa: CRAAATDTQYF
j_call: TRBJ2-3
v_call: TRBV20-1

cdr3_aa: CASNYGSGTDTQYF
j_call: TRBJ2-3
v_call: TRBV6-5

cdr3_aa: CATSQGGETQYF
j_call: TRBJ2-5
v_call: TRBV15

cdr3_aa: CATSRQPNYGYTF
j_call: TRBJ1-2
v_call: TRBV15

cdr3_aa: CASSWRGPLRNTQYF
j_call: TRBJ2-3
v_call: TRBV7-2

cdr3_aa: CATTLRAVFMNTEAFF
j_call: TRBJ1-1
v_call: TRBV19

cdr3_aa: CASSDRRDSHGGEQYF
j_call: TRBJ2-7
v_call: TRBV6-4

cdr3_aa: CADRDLGEKLFF
j_call: TRBJ1-4
v_call: TRBV2

cdr3_aa: CASSLTVQETQYF
j_call: TRBJ2-5
v_call: TRBV7-3

cdr3_aa: CASSTGASGTDTQYF
j_call: TRBJ2-3
v_call: TRBV28

cdr3_aa: CASSPSGTNTGELFF
j_call: TRBJ2-2
v_call: TRBV9

cdr3_aa: CASSLKAGGIGTDTQYF
j_call: TRBJ2-3
v_call: TRBV7-3

cdr3_aa: CASTRRTERNTEAFF
j_call: TRBJ1-1
v_call: TRBV5-6

cdr3_aa: CASSPPAGNTIYF
j_call: TRBJ1-3
v_call: TRBV28

cdr3_aa: CASSSIRKDRGPSGANVLTF
j_call: TRBJ2-6
v_call: TRBV7-6

cdr3_aa: CASSYSRSDYGYTF
j_call: TRBJ1-2
v_call: TRBV6-5

cdr3_aa: CASSYTVTDTQYF
j_call: TRBJ2-3
v_call: TRBV6-5

cdr3_aa: CASSVRSQETQYF
j_call: TRBJ2-5
v_call: TRBV9

cdr3_aa: CAVGRGSSTDTQYF
j_call: TRBJ2-3
v_call: TRBV6-5

cdr3_aa: CASSRESRPCGSYETQYF
j_call: TRBJ2-5
v_call: TRBV21-1

cdr3_aa: CASSLVSREQYF
j_call: TRBJ2-7
v_call: TRBV7-2

cdr3_aa: CASSFRQGAVDTEAFF
j_call: TRBJ1-1
v_call: TRBV7-9

cdr3_aa: CASSSIGTSGNYNEQFF
j_call: TRBJ2-1
v_call: TRBV13

cdr3_aa: CATSRADTGGSYEQYF
j_call: TRBJ2-7
v_call: TRBV15

cdr3_aa: CASSPAGGRYEQYF
j_call: TRBJ2-7
v_call: TRBV7-9

cdr3_aa: CASSLSRTSPEQFF
j_call: TRBJ2-1
v_call: TRBV27

cdr3_aa: CASSLGGTGHEKLFF
j_call: TRBJ1-4
v_call: TRBV5-6